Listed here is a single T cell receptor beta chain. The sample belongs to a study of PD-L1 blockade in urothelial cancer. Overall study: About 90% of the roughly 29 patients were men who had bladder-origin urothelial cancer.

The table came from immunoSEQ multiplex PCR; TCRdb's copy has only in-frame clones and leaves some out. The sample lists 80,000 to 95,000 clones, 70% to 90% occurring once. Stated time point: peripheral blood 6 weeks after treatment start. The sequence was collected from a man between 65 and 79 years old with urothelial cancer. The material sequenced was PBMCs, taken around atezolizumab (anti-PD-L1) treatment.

The CDR3 protein is CASGEQGSSTDTQYF. The CDR3 region has the DNA TGTGCCAGCGGCGAACAGGGCTCTAGCACAGATACGCAGTATTTT. This chain joins TRBV2 and TRBJ2-3, with a weak D call TRBD1 (6 bases). Germline V gives CDR1 SNHLY, CDR2 FYNNEI. The CDR3 spans 15 residues. The V end was cut by 8 bases, the J end by 0 bases, with 15 bases between. The whole variable domain, remainder taken from reference TRBV2 and TRBJ2-3, is EPEVTQTPSHQVTQMGQEVILRCVPISNHLYFYWYRQILGQKVEFLVSFYNNEISEKSEIFDDQFSVERPDGSNFTLKIRSTKLEDSAMYFCASGEQGSSTDTQYFGPGTRLTVL.